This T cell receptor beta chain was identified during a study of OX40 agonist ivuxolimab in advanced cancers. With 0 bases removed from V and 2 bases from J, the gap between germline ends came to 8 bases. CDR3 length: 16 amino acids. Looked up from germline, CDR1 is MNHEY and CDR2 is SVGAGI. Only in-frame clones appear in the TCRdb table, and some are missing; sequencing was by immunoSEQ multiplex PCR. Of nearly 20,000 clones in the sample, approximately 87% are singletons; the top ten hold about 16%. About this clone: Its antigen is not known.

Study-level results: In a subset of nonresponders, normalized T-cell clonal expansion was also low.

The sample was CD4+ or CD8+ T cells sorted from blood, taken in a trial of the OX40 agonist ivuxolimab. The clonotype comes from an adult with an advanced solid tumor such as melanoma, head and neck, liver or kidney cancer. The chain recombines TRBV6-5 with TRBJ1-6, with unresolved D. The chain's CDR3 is CASSYSTGPYNSPLHF. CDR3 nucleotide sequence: TGTGCCAGCAGTTACTCGACCGGACCCTATAATTCACCCCTCCACTTT.